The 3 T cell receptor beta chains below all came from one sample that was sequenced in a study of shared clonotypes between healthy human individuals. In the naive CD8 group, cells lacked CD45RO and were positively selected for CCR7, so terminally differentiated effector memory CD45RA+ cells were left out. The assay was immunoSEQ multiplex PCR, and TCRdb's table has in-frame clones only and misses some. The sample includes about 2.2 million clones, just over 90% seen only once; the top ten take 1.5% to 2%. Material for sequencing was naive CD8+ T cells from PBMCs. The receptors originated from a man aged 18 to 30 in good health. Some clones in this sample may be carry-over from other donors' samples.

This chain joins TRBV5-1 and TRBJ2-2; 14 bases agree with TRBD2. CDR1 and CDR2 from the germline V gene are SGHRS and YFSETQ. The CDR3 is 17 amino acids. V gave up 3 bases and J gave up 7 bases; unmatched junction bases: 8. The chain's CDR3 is CASSYLTSGREGGELFF. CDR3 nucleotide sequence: TGCGCCAGCAGCTACCTGACTAGCGGGAGGGAAGGCGGGGAGCTGTTTTTT.

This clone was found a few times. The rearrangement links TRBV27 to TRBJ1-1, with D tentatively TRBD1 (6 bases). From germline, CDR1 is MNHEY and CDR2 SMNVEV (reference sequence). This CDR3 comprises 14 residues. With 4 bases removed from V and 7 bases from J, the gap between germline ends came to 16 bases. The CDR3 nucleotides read TGTGCCAGCAGTTCCGGACAGCAAGTTATTGAAGCTTTCTTT. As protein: CASSSGQQVIEAFF.

CDR3 DNA sequence: TGTGCCAGCAGCGGACTAGTGGTCGGCACAGATACGCAGTATTTT. It translates to CASSGLVVGTDTQYF. The rearrangement links TRBV7-2 to TRBJ2-3; 7 bases align to TRBD2. This CDR3 is 15 amino acids long. Unmatched junction bases numbered 6, after V lost 5 bases and J lost 1 base. Germline V gives CDR1 SGHTA, CDR2 FQGNSA.